Listed below are T cell receptor beta chains from one sample, sequenced in a study of T cell changes during pregnancy in multiple sclerosis. The assay was immunoSEQ multiplex PCR, and TCRdb's table has in-frame clones only and misses some. This table has roughly 40,000 clones, about 88% appearing once. Material: CD8+ T cells from peripheral blood mononuclear cells, obtained in the first trimester of pregnancy. These receptors came from a female donor with multiple sclerosis, enrolled in a pregnancy study. Each CDR3 is given with its conserved first and last residue. The D gene is left open where the match is weak. The listing skips clone size in some rows; elsewhere it reads once, few, many or a size class.

CDR3nt: TGTGCCAGCAGCCAGGGACTAGCAGGCTACGAGCAGTACTTC; CDR3aa: CASSQGLAGYEQYF; abundance: -; j_gene: TRBJ2-7; v_gene: TRBV5-4; d_gene: TRBD2
CDR3nt: TGTGCCAGCAGTTCAGGGTACGGCTACACCTTC; CDR3aa: CASSSGYGYTF; abundance: -; j_gene: TRBJ1-2; v_gene: TRBV27; d_gene: -
CDR3nt: TGTGCCAGCAGCTCCACGACAGGGGATACCTACGAGCAGTACTTC; CDR3aa: CASSSTTGDTYEQYF; abundance: once; j_gene: TRBJ2-7; v_gene: TRBV9; d_gene: TRBD1
CDR3nt: TGTGCCAGCAGCCCTTCAAGTTATGGCAGGTCCTACACTGAAGCTTTCTTT; CDR3aa: CASSPSSYGRSYTEAFF; abundance: -; j_gene: TRBJ1-1; v_gene: TRBV7-2; d_gene: -
CDR3nt: TGTGCCAGCTACTCGGGAGATACGCAGTATTTT; CDR3aa: CASYSGDTQYF; abundance: -; j_gene: TRBJ2-3; v_gene: TRBV5-6; d_gene: -
CDR3nt: TGTGCCAGCAGCGTTAGCGGGGACCTCGGGGAGCAGTACTTC; CDR3aa: CASSVSGDLGEQYF; abundance: -; j_gene: TRBJ2-7; v_gene: TRBV9; d_gene: TRBD2
CDR3nt: TGTGCCAGGAGGACAGGTAGGGGAAAGCCCCAGCATTTT; CDR3aa: CARRTGRGKPQHF; abundance: -; j_gene: TRBJ1-5; v_gene: TRBV21-1; d_gene: -
CDR3nt: TGTGCCAGCAGTGATAAGGGACAGGCGACTGCTGAAGCTTTCTTT; CDR3aa: CASSDKGQATAEAFF; abundance: -; j_gene: TRBJ1-1; v_gene: TRBV6-4; d_gene: TRBD1
CDR3nt: TGTGCCAGCACCTGGACAGGTTCCTATAATTCACCCCTCCACTTT; CDR3aa: CASTWTGSYNSPLHF; abundance: -; j_gene: TRBJ1-6; v_gene: TRBV11-2; d_gene: TRBD1
CDR3nt: TGTGCCAGCAGCGAGGGGTCGACAGGGAGTGGAACTAATGAAAAACTGTTTTTT; CDR3aa: CASSEGSTGSGTNEKLFF; abundance: once; j_gene: TRBJ1-4; v_gene: TRBV9; d_gene: TRBD1
CDR3nt: TGTGCCAGCAGTTACAGTTTAGCGGGGGATTTCTTC; CDR3aa: CASSYSLAGDFF; abundance: -; j_gene: TRBJ2-1; v_gene: TRBV6-6; d_gene: TRBD2
CDR3nt: TGTGCCAGCAGCTCAGGACAGCGGGGCACTGAAGCTTTCTTT; CDR3aa: CASSSGQRGTEAFF; abundance: -; j_gene: TRBJ1-1; v_gene: TRBV13; d_gene: -
CDR3nt: TGTGCCAGCAGCTATAGGGGTGAGCAGTTCTTC; CDR3aa: CASSYRGEQFF; abundance: -; j_gene: TRBJ2-1; v_gene: TRBV7-9; d_gene: -
CDR3nt: TGTGCCAGCAGCGTAGCGGGGGGGCTTGTGGATACGCAGTATTTT; CDR3aa: CASSVAGGLVDTQYF; abundance: -; j_gene: TRBJ2-3; v_gene: TRBV9; d_gene: TRBD2
CDR3nt: TGTGCCAGCAGTGGAGCCGGGACAGCAACCCTCCACTTT; CDR3aa: CASSGAGTATLHF; abundance: -; j_gene: TRBJ1-6; v_gene: TRBV2; d_gene: TRBD1
CDR3nt: TGTGCCAGCAGCGTATCAGGGGGCAATCAGCCCCAGCATTTT; CDR3aa: CASSVSGGNQPQHF; abundance: once; j_gene: TRBJ1-5; v_gene: TRBV9; d_gene: -
CDR3nt: TGCGCCAGCTTGGGAGGGGTAAATGAGCAGTTCTTC; CDR3aa: CASLGGVNEQFF; abundance: -; j_gene: TRBJ2-1; v_gene: TRBV5-1; d_gene: TRBD2
CDR3nt: TGTGCCAGCAGCTTAACCGCGGGGGGGCCGAACGGGGAGCTGTTTTTT; CDR3aa: CASSLTAGGPNGELFF; abundance: -; j_gene: TRBJ2-2; v_gene: TRBV7-3; d_gene: TRBD2
CDR3nt: TGTGCCAGCAGCTCCACGGGACTAGCGTTCACAGATACGCAGTATTTT; CDR3aa: CASSSTGLAFTDTQYF; abundance: -; j_gene: TRBJ2-3; v_gene: TRBV5-4; d_gene: TRBD2
CDR3nt: TGTGCCAGCAGCTGGGAGTTTAATGAAAAACTGTTTTTT; CDR3aa: CASSWEFNEKLFF; abundance: -; j_gene: TRBJ1-4; v_gene: TRBV5-5; d_gene: -